This TCR beta chain comes out of a study of CD8+ T cells in alopecia areata. Overall study context: Treated patients took oral tofacitinib at 5 to 10 mg twice daily.

Whole-study findings and limits: Scalp sample data also include resident alphabeta T cells from normal skin. Greater clonality was observed in lesional scalp samples, especially alopecia totalis/universalis, versus normal scalp.

As the sequencing template, cDNA was produced by extracting RNA and reverse transcribing it. Method: immunoSEQ multiplex PCR; TCRdb's copy keeps in-frame clones and lacks some. This table has 7,500 to 9,500 clones, about 60% appearing once. This clone was detected a few times. Its specificity is unknown. It was from alopecia areata patients that lesional scalp punch biopsies and peripheral blood were collected. V lost 5 bases and J lost 1; bases outside the gene matches: 5. This CDR3 spans 17 amino acids. Germline CDR1 and CDR2: LNHDA and SQIVND (reference sequence). The sample here was skin, taken at week 0. The V gene is TRBV19, the J gene TRBJ2-6; 10 positions agree with TRBD1. This clonotype was obtained from a human donor with alopecia areata. CDR3 region: CASSYRTGGSGANVLTF. CDR3 nucleotide sequence: TGTGCCAGTAGTTATCGGACAGGGGGGTCTGGGGCCAACGTCCTGACTTTC.